This T cell receptor beta chain was documented in a study of blood T cells in healthy people across ages. The CDR3 sequence is 14 residues long. Per the germline V gene, CDR1 is SGHTA and CDR2 is FQGNSA. The ends were cut back, 10 bases at V and 0 bases at J, with 14 bases in the middle. Next came a second PCR, run for about 7 to 12 cycles, which used a sample-barcoded 5' primer along with a J-beta primer mix. A single record per CDR3 protein comes from TCRdb applying MiXCR to the 5' RACE reads. The table includes roughly 1.9 million distinct CDR3 sequences, approximately 40% detected once. This clonotype appeared a few times.

V is TRBV7-2 and J is TRBJ2-3; TRBD2 might be the D (6 bases). The origin of this receptor is a human donor in good health. Sequencing was carried out using blood. CDR3 sequence reads: CATCWGVSTDTQYF. Here the CDR3 DNA reads TGTGCCACCTGTTGGGGGGTTAGCACAGATACGCAGTATTTT.